This T cell receptor beta chain derives from a study of T cells in Graves' hyperthyroidism and ophthalmopathy. From RNA transcripts, TCR beta CDR3 regions were amplified. First-round RT-PCR of the TCR CDR3 relied on the HTBI primer set. TCRdb used MiXCR to reprocess the multiplex PCR reads, holding one entry per CDR3 protein. The sample lists 600,000 to 700,000 distinct CDR3 sequences, roughly 15% occurring once. Inclusion characteristics of ophthalmopathy patients comprised a Clinical Activity Score of at least 3, a NOSPECS grade of at least 4, and duration under 3 months. In its sample, this clonotype was seen once. Germline assignment: CDR1 MNHNS and CDR2 SASEGT. The CDR3 runs to 15 residues. V was clipped by 7 bases and J by 3 bases; unmatched bases: 7.

This clonotype was sampled from a woman aged 40 to 50 with Graves' ophthalmopathy. The sequenced material came from blood. The V and J genes are TRBV6-1 and TRBJ2-7; 12 bases match TRBD2. As DNA, the CDR3 is TGTGCCAGCAAAGGACTAGCGGGGACCGACTACGAGCAGTACTTC. It yields the protein CASKGLAGTDYEQYF.